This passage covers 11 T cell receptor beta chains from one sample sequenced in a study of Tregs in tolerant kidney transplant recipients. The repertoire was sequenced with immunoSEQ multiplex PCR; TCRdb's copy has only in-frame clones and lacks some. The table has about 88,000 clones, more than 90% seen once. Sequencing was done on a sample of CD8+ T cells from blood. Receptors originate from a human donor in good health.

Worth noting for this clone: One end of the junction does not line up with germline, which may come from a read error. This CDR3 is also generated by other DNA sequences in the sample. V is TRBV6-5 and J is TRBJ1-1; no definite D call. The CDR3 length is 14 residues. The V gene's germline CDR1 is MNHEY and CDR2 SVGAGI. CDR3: CASSYFEGSSEAFF. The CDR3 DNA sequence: TGTGCCAGCAGTTACTTTGAGGGATCGTCGGAAGCCTTCTTT.

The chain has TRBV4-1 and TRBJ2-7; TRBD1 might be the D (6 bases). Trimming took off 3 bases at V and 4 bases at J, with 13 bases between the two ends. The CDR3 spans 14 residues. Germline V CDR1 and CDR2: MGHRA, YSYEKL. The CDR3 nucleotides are TGCGCCAGCAGCCATACAGGGAACCTGTACGAGCAGTACTTC. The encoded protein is CASSHTGNLYEQYF.

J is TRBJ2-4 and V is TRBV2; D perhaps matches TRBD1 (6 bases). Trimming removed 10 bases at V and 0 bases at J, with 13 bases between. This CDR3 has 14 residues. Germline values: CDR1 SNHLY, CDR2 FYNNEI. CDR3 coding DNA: TGTGCCAACCTTATACAGGGAGCCAAAAACATTCAGTACTTC. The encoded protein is CANLIQGAKNIQYF. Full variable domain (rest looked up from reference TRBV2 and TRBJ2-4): EPEVTQTPSHQVTQMGQEVILRCVPISNHLYFYWYRQILGQKVEFLVSFYNNEISEKSEIFDDQFSVERPDGSNFTLKIRSTKLEDSAMYFCANLIQGAKNIQYFGAGTRLSVL.

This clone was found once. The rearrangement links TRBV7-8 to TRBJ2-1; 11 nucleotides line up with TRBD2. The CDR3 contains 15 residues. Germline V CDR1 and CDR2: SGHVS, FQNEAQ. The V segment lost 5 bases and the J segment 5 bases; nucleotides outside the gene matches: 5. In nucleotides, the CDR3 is TGTGCCAGCAGCCTAAGTAGCGGGGGGGACAATGAGCAGTTCTTC. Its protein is CASSLSSGGDNEQFF.

The CDR3 DNA reads TGTGCCAGCTCACCACCGGGCGGGAGTTACGAGCAGTACTTC. This sequence encodes CASSPPGGSYEQYF. The chain has TRBV18 and TRBJ2-7, with 7 nucleotides matching TRBD2. This CDR3 has 14 amino acids. V lost 0 bases to trimming and J lost 4 bases; unmatched junction nucleotides: 3. Germline values: CDR1 KGHSH, CDR2 LQKENI.

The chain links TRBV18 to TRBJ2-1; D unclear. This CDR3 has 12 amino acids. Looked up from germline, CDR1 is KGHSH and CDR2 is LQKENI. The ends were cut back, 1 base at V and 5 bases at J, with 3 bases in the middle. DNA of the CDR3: TGTGCCAGCTCACCACTGAACAATGAGCAGTTCTTC. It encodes CASSPLNNEQFF.

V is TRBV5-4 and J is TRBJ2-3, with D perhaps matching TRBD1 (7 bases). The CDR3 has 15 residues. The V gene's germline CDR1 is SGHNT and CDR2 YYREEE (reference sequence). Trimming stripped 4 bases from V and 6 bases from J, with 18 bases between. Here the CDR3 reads CASSPEGAWRDTQYF. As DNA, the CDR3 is TGTGCCAGCAGCCCGGAGGGGGCCTGGAGGGATACGCAGTATTTT.

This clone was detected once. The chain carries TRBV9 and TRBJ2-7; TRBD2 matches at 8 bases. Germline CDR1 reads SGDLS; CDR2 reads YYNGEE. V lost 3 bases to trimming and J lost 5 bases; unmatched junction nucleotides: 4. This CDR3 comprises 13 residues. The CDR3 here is CASSAGGPDEQYF. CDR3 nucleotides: TGTGCCAGCAGCGCGGGGGGGCCCGACGAGCAGTACTTC.

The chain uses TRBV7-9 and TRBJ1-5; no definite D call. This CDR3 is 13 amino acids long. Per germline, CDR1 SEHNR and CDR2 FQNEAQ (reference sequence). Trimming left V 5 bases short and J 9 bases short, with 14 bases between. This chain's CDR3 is CASSPPTGRPQHF. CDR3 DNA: TGTGCCAGCAGCCCGCCCACCGGTAGGCCCCAGCATTTT.

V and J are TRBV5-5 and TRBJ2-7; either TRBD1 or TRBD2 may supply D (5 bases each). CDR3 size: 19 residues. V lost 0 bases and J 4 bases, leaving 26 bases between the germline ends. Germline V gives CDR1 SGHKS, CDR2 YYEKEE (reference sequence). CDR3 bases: TGTGCCAGCAGCTTGGAAGGGGCGGGCTACTCGGACGGGAATTACGAGCAGTACTTC. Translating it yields CASSLEGAGYSDGNYEQYF.

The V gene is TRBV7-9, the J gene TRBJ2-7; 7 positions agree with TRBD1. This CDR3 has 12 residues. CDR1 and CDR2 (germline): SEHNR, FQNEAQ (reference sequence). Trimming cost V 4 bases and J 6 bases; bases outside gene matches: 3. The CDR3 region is CASSSTGIEQYF. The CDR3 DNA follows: TGTGCCAGCAGCTCGACAGGGATCGAGCAGTACTTC. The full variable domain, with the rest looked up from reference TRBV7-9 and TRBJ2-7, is DTGVSQNPRHKITKRGQNVTFRCDPISEHNRLYWYRQTLGQGPEFLTYFQNEAQLEKSRLLSDRFSAERPKGSFSTLEIQRTEQGDSAMYLCASSSTGIEQYFGPGTRLTVT.